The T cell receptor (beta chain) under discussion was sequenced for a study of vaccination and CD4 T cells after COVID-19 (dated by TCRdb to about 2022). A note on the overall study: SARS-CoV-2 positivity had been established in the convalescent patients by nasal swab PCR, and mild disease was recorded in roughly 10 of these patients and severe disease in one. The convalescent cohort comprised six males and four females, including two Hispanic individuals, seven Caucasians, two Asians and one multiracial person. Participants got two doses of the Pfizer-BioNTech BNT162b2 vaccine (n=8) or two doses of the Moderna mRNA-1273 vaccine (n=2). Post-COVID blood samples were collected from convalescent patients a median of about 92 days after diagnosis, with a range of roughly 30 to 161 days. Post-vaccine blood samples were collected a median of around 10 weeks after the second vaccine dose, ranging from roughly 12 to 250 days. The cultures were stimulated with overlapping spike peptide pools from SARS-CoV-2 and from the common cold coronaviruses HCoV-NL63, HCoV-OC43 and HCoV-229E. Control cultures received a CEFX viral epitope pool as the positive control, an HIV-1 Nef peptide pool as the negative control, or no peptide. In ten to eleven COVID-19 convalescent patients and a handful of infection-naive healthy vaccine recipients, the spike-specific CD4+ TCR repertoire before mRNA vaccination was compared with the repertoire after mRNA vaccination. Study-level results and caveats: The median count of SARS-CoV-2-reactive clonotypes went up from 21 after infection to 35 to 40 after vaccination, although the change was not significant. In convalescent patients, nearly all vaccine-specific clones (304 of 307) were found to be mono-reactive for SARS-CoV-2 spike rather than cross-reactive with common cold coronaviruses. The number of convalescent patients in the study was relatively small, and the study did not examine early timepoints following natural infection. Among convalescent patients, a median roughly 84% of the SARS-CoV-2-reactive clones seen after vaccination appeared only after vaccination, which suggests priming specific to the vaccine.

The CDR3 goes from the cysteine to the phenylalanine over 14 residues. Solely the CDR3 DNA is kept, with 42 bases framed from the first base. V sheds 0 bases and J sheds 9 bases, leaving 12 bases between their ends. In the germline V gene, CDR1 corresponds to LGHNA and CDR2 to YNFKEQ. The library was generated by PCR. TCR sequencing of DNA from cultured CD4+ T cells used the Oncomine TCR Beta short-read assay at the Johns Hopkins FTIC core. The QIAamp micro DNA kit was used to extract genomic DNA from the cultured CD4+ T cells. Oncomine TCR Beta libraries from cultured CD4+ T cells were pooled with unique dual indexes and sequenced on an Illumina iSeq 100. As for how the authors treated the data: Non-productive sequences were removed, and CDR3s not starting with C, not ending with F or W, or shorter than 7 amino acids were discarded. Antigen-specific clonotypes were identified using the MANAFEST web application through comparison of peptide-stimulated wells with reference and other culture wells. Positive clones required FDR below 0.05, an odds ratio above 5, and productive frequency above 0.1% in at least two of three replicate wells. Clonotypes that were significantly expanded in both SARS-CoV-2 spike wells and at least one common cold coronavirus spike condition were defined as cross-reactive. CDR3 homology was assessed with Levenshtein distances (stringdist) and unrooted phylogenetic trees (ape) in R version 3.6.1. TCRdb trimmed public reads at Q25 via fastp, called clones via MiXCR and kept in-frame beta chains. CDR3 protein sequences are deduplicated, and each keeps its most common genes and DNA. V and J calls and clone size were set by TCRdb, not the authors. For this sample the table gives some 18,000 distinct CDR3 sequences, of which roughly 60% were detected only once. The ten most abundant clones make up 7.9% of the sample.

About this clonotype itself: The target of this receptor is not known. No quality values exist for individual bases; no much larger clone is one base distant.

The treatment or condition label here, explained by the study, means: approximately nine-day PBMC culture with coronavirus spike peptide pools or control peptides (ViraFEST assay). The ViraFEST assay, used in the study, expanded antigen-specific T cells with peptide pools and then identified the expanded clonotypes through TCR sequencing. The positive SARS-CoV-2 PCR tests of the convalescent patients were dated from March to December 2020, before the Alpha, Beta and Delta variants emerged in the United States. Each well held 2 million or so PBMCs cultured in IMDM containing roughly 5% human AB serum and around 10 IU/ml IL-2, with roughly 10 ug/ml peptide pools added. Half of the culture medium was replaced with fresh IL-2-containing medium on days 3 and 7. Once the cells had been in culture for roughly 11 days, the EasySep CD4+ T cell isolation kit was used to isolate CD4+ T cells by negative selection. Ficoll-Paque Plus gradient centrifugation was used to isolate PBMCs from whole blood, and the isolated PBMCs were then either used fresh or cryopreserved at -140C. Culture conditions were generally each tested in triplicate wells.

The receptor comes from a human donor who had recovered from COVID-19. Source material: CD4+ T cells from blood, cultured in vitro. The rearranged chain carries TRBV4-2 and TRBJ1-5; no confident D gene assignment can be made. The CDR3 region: CASSQDLTARPQHF. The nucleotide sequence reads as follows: TGTGCCAGCAGCCAAGATCTCACAGCCCGGCCCCAGCATTTT.